The 29 T cell receptor beta chains given below trace back to one sample, sequenced in a study of CD8 T cells in ankylosing spondylitis. What these receptors recognize is not known. One entry per CDR3 protein, called by TCRdb with MiXCR from the 5' RACE reads. This table has 500,000 to 650,000 distinct CDR3 sequences, 5.3% appearing once. The study's findings and limits: About eight highly homologous variants made up a TCR beta motif that seemed to typify ankylosing spondylitis blood.

The specimen sequenced was blood, either unsorted or a sorted T cell fraction (not recorded which). These receptors originate from a male donor with ankylosing spondylitis.

There are many counts of this clonotype. The chain has TRBV14 and TRBJ1-1, with D perhaps TRBD1 (5 bases). Deletions cut 4 bases from V and 0 bases from J, with 15 bases between. From germline, CDR1 is SGHDN and CDR2 FVKESK. The CDR3 has 16 residues. The CDR3 loop is CASSPWAGTMNTEAFF. CDR3 in DNA: TGTGCCAGCAGCCCCTGGGCAGGGACTATGAACACTGAAGCTTTCTTT.

This chain joins TRBV10-3 and TRBJ2-7; 8 bases match TRBD2. V gave up 10 bases and J gave up 2 bases; unmatched junction bases: 10. Germline V gives CDR1 ENHRY, CDR2 SYGVKD. The CDR3 totals 14 residues. This CDR3 reads CATAPAGGPYEQYF. As DNA, the CDR3 is TGTGCCACCGCCCCGGCGGGAGGCCCCTACGAGCAGTACTTC.

This clonotype was counted many times. J is TRBJ2-1 and V is TRBV6-2 or TRBV6-3; TRBD2 matches 7 bases. In germline, CDR1 is MNHEY, CDR2 SVGEGT. With 3 bases clipped from V and 4 bases from J, the junction kept 3 bases outside the gene matches. The CDR3 spans 14 residues. The DNA of the CDR3 is TGTGCCAGCAGTTATGGGGGGGGGTACAATGAGCAGTTCTTC. Translating it yields CASSYGGGYNEQFF.

This clonotype was seen many times. The gene calls are TRBV3-1 and TRBJ1-5, with TRBD1 matching 11 bases. The germline V gene encodes CDR1 LGHDT and CDR2 YNNKEL (reference sequence). This CDR3 has 17 residues. The V segment lost 3 bases and the J segment 2 bases; nucleotides outside the gene matches: 6. In nucleotides, the CDR3 is TGTGCCAGCAGCCAGGGACAGGGGGGATGGGGCAATCAGCCCCAGCATTTT. It yields the protein CASSQGQGGWGNQPQHF.

Ten or more counts support this clonotype. The CDR3 region is CASSLGGAVNTEAFF. The CDR3 DNA is TGTGCCAGCAGCCTCGGAGGTGCGGTGAACACTGAAGCTTTCTTT. This sequence joins TRBV9 and TRBJ1-1; D uncertain. CDR1 and CDR2 from the germline V gene are SGDLS and YYNGEE. The V end lost 4 bases, the J end lost 0 bases, and 13 bases lay between the germline ends. The CDR3 covers 15 residues.

This clonotype was counted only a few times. This sequence joins TRBV12-3 or TRBV12-4 and TRBJ2-5; TRBD2 might be the D (6 bases). The ends were cut back, 2 bases at V and 1 base at J, with 17 bases in the middle. This CDR3 has 17 residues. The CDR3 bases are TGTGCCAGCAGTTTAAACCGCGGCGGGACCCTCCAAGAGACCCAGTACTTC. This encodes CASSLNRGGTLQETQYF.

This clonotype appeared many times. This chain connects TRBV5-1 to TRBJ2-7; D perhaps matches TRBD1 (6 bases). This CDR3 region has 15 residues. CDR1 is SGHRS and CDR2 is YFSETQ in the germline V gene. Trimming removed 4 bases from V and 4 bases from J, with 18 bases in between. The CDR3 is CASSPEGGSVYEQYF. The CDR3 DNA reads TGCGCCAGCAGCCCTGAAGGGGGTAGTGTGTACGAGCAGTACTTC.

The V call is TRBV5-5, the J call TRBJ2-2, with D possibly called TRBD1 or TRBD2 (5 bases each). The V and J ends lost 7 bases and 9 bases respectively, with 19 bases between them. The CDR3 is 14 amino acids. Germline V gene data show CDR1 as SGHKS and CDR2 as YYEKEE (reference sequence). In nucleotides, the CDR3 is TGTGCCAGCGGCCCGGGGCTGTTCTGCTGGGAGCTGTTTTTT. Protein product: CASGPGLFCWELFF.

This clonotype was observed many times. V is TRBV5-1 and J is TRBJ2-3; D is uncertain. Trimming pared 0 bases from V and 10 bases from J, leaving 9 bases between. This CDR3 has 12 amino acids. The germline V gene has CDR1 SGHRS and CDR2 YFSETQ. The CDR3 is CASSLDGNSQYF. The CDR3 bases are TGCGCCAGCAGCTTGGATGGGAACTCGCAGTATTTT. Complete variable domain (other parts from reference TRBV5-1 and TRBJ2-3): KAGVTQTPRYLIKTRGQQVTLSCSPISGHRSVSWYQQTPGQGLQFLFEYFSETQRNKGNFPGRFSGRQFSNSRSEMNVSTLELGDSALYLCASSLDGNSQYFGPGTRLTVL.

This clonotype was counted many times. The CDR3 loop reads CASSRGQGYSPLHF. Here the CDR3 DNA reads TGTGCCAGCAGTCGGGGACAGGGTTACTCACCCCTCCACTTT. V and J are TRBV6-1 and TRBJ1-6, with 9 bases that match TRBD1. The CDR3 loop spans 14 amino acids. J lost 10 bases, V lost 5 bases, and 6 bases had no gene match. Germline CDR1 and CDR2: MNHNS and SASEGT.

The table lists this clonotype with many counts. This sequence joins TRBV7-2 and TRBJ2-1; TRBD2 matches 7 bases. V lost 1 base to trimming and J lost 4 bases; unmatched junction nucleotides: 4. From germline, CDR1 is SGHTA and CDR2 FQGNSA. The CDR3 spans 15 residues. Here the CDR3 DNA reads TGTGCCAGCAGCTTAGGACTAGCTTTGTACAATGAGCAGTTCTTC. It encodes CASSLGLALYNEQFF.

This chain connects TRBV20-1 to TRBJ2-3; D gene ambiguous. This CDR3 is built from 12 residues. The V end was cut by 2 bases, the J end by 4 bases, with 7 bases between. The germline gives CDR1 DFQATT, CDR2 SNEGSKA (reference sequence). CDR3 sequence: CSARSSADTQYF. The CDR3 DNA is TGCAGTGCTAGATCAAGTGCAGATACGCAGTATTTT.

This clonotype was observed a handful of times. J is TRBJ2-3 and V is TRBV20-1, with 14 nucleotides matching TRBD2. Germline CDR1 and CDR2: DFQATT and SNEGSKA (reference sequence). V gave up 6 bases and J gave up 1 base; unmatched junction bases: 9. The CDR3 loop spans 17 amino acids. The CDR3 bases are TGCAGTGCAATGACTAGCGGGAGGGCCGGAGGCACAGATACGCAGTATTTT. Encoded protein: CSAMTSGRAGGTDTQYF.

The table lists this clonotype with many counts. The CDR3, as DNA: TGCAGTGCTAGGGGGGGGGCTACCGGGGAGCTGTTTTTT. This codes for CSARGGATGELFF. V gene TRBV20-1 combines with J gene TRBJ2-2, with TRBD2 as a possible D gene (7 bases). Germline V gene data show CDR1 as DFQATT and CDR2 as SNEGSKA (reference sequence). With 3 bases removed from V and 5 bases from J, the gap between germline ends came to 10 bases. There are 13 residues in the CDR3.

CDR3 region: CATRGGSGANVLTF. The DNA for the CDR3 is TGTGCCACCCGGGGTGGGAGCGGGGCCAACGTCCTGACTTTC. The rearrangement uses TRBV12-3 or TRBV12-4 and TRBJ2-6; perhaps TRBD2 as D (5 bases). V lost 10 bases, J lost 4 bases, and 14 bases lay in between. The CDR3 loop spans 14 amino acids.

This clonotype was seen ten or more times. CDR3 sequence reads: CASSYGAASYNEQFF. CDR3 DNA: TGTGCCAGCAGTTATGGTGCGGCGTCCTACAATGAGCAGTTCTTC. This sequence joins TRBV6-5 and TRBJ2-1; D is ambiguous. CDR1 MNHEY and CDR2 SVGAGI come from the germline V gene. The CDR3 runs to 15 residues. V lost 3 bases and J 1 base, leaving 10 bases between the germline ends.

This clonotype was seen many times. V and J are TRBV21-1 and TRBJ2-1; no DNA check was done on the table's D call, TRBD2. TRBV21-1 is described as a pseudogene. The CDR3 has 16 amino acids. This CDR3 is CASSSSLGGGRNEQFF. The CDR3, as DNA: TGTGCCAGCAGCTCCTCGCTAGGGGGGGGTCGCAATGAGCAGTTCTTC.

This clonotype was observed at least ten times. The gene calls are TRBV7-2 and TRBJ2-3, with D possibly matching TRBD2 (5 bases). V dropped 1 base and J dropped 6 bases, with 8 bases sitting between them. CDR3 length equals 13 residues. Germline assignment: CDR1 SGHTA and CDR2 FQGNSA. For the CDR3, the DNA is TGTGCCAGCAGCTTAGAGAGGGATGATACGCAGTATTTT. Translated: CASSLERDDTQYF.

The chain links TRBV5-4 to TRBJ2-5; the D gene is possibly TRBD1 (6 bases). The CDR3 is 14 amino acids. From germline, CDR1 is SGHNT and CDR2 YYREEE (reference sequence). V was shortened by 2 bases and J by 4 bases, with 12 bases between the two germline ends. CDR3 sequence reads: CASSFTGTGETQYF. The DNA for the CDR3 is TGTGCCAGCAGCTTCACAGGGACGGGAGAGACCCAGTACTTC.

This clonotype was observed at least ten times. The rearrangement links TRBV12-3 or TRBV12-4 to TRBJ2-1; 9 positions match TRBD2. After removal of 6 bases from V and 8 bases from J, the junction contained 11 bases not matched to a gene. This CDR3 has 15 amino acids. The CDR3 coding sequence is TGTGCCAGCAGCCTGACTAGCGGAGGGGTCCATGAGCAGTTCTTC. This translates into CASSLTSGGVHEQFF.

This clonotype was seen ten or more times. This chain uses TRBV29-1 with TRBJ1-2; TRBD1 is a possible D gene (5 bases). CDR1 and CDR2 from the germline V gene are SQVTM and ANQGSEA. The CDR3 is 13 amino acids. Trimming took 4 bases from V and 4 from J, leaving 13 bases between them. This CDR3 is CSVGETGGYGYTF. The CDR3 coding sequence is TGCAGCGTTGGGGAAACGGGGGGCTATGGCTACACCTTC.

This clonotype was recorded many times. The chain recombines TRBV28 with TRBJ2-3; 10 bases are shared with TRBD2. The V segment lost 7 bases and the J segment 0 bases; nucleotides outside the gene matches: 7. Germline V gene data show CDR1 as MDHEN and CDR2 as SYDVKM. The CDR3 is 16 residues long. The chain's CDR3 is CASTIGLAASTDTQYF. The CDR3 nucleotides read TGTGCCAGCACTATTGGACTAGCGGCTAGCACAGATACGCAGTATTTT.

This clonotype was seen repeatedly, ten times or more. The chain uses TRBV5-1 and TRBJ2-3; 10 nucleotides agree with TRBD2. Germline assignment: CDR1 SGHRS and CDR2 YFSETQ. V was pared by 4 bases and J by 7 bases, with 3 bases of the junction left unmatched. The CDR3 spans 13 residues. The CDR3 DNA follows: TGCGCCAGCAGCACACTAGCGGGGTATACGCAGTATTTT. It codes for CASSTLAGYTQYF.

The J gene is TRBJ2-1, the V gene TRBV7-2; weak D call: TRBD1 (7 bases). There are 16 residues in the CDR3. Germline values: CDR1 SGHTA, CDR2 FQGNSA. The V and J ends lost 4 bases and 2 bases respectively, with 15 bases between them. CDR3 DNA: TGTGCCAGCAGCTACCAGGGGGGAGTGGCCTACAATGAGCAGTTCTTC. This encodes CASSYQGGVAYNEQFF.

As regards this clonotype: Since a much larger clone is just one base distant, this may be a read error. This rearrangement joins TRBV28 to TRBJ2-1; 12 bases map to TRBD2. This CDR3 is 16 amino acids long. Per germline, CDR1 MDHEN and CDR2 SYDVKM. V lost 6 bases, J lost 3 bases, and 6 bases stayed unmatched. The CDR3 DNA reads TGTGCCAGCAGGAGACTAGCGGGAGACTTCTACAATGAGCAGTTCTTC. The encoded protein is CASRRLAGDFYNEQFF.

This clonotype was picked up many times. The J gene is TRBJ2-1, the V gene TRBV24-1; TRBD2 matches at 8 bases. From germline, CDR1 is KGHDR and CDR2 SFDVKD. The CDR3 totals 17 residues. Losses at the gene ends were 4 bases for V and 8 bases for J; bases not matched to a gene: 15. The CDR3 DNA sequence: TGTGCCACCAGTGAGCCCAAATCCGGGAGGGATTTCCATGAGCAGTTCTTC. Translated: CATSEPKSGRDFHEQFF.

The V gene is TRBV5-1, the J gene TRBJ2-4, with D possibly being TRBD2 (6 bases). This CDR3 has 18 residues. CDR1 is SGHRS and CDR2 is YFSETQ in the germline V gene. The ends were cut back, 4 bases at V and 3 bases at J, with 23 bases in the middle. The CDR3 reads CASSPGDWEFLSKNIQYF. The DNA for the CDR3 is TGCGCCAGCAGCCCGGGAGATTGGGAGTTCTTGAGCAAAAACATTCAGTACTTC.

The chain joins TRBV7-9 to TRBJ2-5, with a tentative D call TRBD1 (6 bases). The CDR3 length is 14 residues. Looked up from germline, CDR1 is SEHNR and CDR2 is FQNEAQ (reference sequence). The V and J ends lost 1 base and 3 bases respectively, with 9 bases between them. The CDR3 sequence: CASSLVSGEETQYF. The CDR3 coding sequence is TGTGCCAGCAGCTTAGTATCAGGGGAAGAGACCCAGTACTTC. The whole variable domain, filled in from reference TRBV7-9 and TRBJ2-5, reads DTGVSQNPRHKITKRGQNVTFRCDPISEHNRLYWYRQTLGQGPEFLTYFQNEAQLEKSRLLSDRFSAERPKGSFSTLEIQRTEQGDSAMYLCASSLVSGEETQYFGPGTRLLVL.

The CDR3 region has the DNA TGTGCCAGCAGTGAATATCGGGGAAACACCGGGGAGCTGTTTTTT. Protein: CASSEYRGNTGELFF. V is TRBV25-1 and J is TRBJ2-2, with D tentatively TRBD2 (5 bases). With 0 bases removed from V and 2 bases from J, the gap between germline ends came to 7 bases. Germline CDR1 MGHDK, CDR2 SYGVNS. CDR3 length: 15 amino acids. Complete variable domain (other parts from reference TRBV25-1 and TRBJ2-2): EADIYQTPRYLVIGTGKKITLECSQTMGHDKMYWYQQDPGMELHLIHYSYGVNSTEKGDLSSESTVSRIRTEHFPLTLESARPSHTSQYLCASSEYRGNTGELFFGEGSRLTVL.